Each of the 11 T cell receptor beta chains below was sequenced from the same sample in a study of CD8 T cells in Susac syndrome. Reverse transcription used roughly 0.5 to 1 ug RNA and random hexamers. In TCRdb, the immunoSEQ multiplex PCR reads were re-called with MiXCR into one record per CDR3 protein. The repertoire consists of approximately 120,000 distinct CDR3 sequences, with about 95% occurring once and the leading ten covering over 0.065%. Sequenced sample: CD4+ T cells from PBMCs. These receptors came from a human donor in good health.

V and J are TRBV20-1 and TRBJ1-1; TRBD1 matches at 8 bases. The CDR3 spans 13 residues. Germline V gene sequence: CDR1 DFQATT, CDR2 SNEGSKA (reference sequence). The junction had 2 bases not matched to a gene; V was cut back by 3 bases and J by 2 bases. The CDR3 DNA reads as TGCAGTGCTAGGACAGGGGTAAACACTGAAGCTTTCTTT. It translates to CSARTGVNTEAFF.

The chain links TRBV20-1 to TRBJ2-2; D is perhaps TRBD2 (6 bases). From germline, CDR1 is DFQATT and CDR2 SNEGSKA (reference sequence). The CDR3 is 16 amino acids. Trimming left V 6 bases short and J 0 bases short, with 17 bases between. The CDR3 reads CSAYSVGGANTGELFF. CDR3 coding DNA: TGCAGTGCCTACTCGGTGGGGGGAGCGAACACCGGGGAGCTGTTTTTT.

As regards this clonotype: One junction end does not reproduce the germline sequence, and a read error may be involved. The V gene is TRBV7-7, the J gene TRBJ1-5; unclear D gene. Germline V CDR1 and CDR2: SSHAT, FNYEAQ (reference sequence). The CDR3 runs 14 residues. The CDR3 loop is CASSFPGRNQPQHF. CDR3 DNA: TGTGCTAGCAGCTTCCCGGGCCGTAATCAGCCCCAGCATTTT.

The chain carries TRBV12-3 or TRBV12-4 and TRBJ2-5, with D tentatively TRBD1 (5 bases). Trimming cost V 1 base and J 2 bases, with 14 bases left between them. This CDR3 region has 16 residues. The CDR3 spells CASSLEAVKGQETQYF. The DNA of the CDR3 is TGTGCCAGCAGTTTAGAGGCAGTCAAGGGGCAAGAGACCCAGTACTTC.

The V call is TRBV25-1, the J call TRBJ2-3; TRBD1 matches 9 bases. Germline CDR1 MGHDK, CDR2 SYGVNS. Trimming removed 8 bases from V and 5 bases from J; junction bases left unmatched: 5. CDR3 length equals 13 residues. The CDR3 region is CASGGTGIDTQYF. In DNA form, the CDR3 reads TGTGCCAGCGGGGGGACAGGGATAGATACGCAGTATTTT.

This clonotype was found a few times. The V call is TRBV7-9, the J call TRBJ1-4, with TRBD1 matching 7 bases. The CDR3 totals 15 residues. V lost 5 bases and J lost 8; bases outside the gene matches: 11. Germline CDR1 is SEHNR and CDR2 is FQNEAQ (reference sequence). CDR3 DNA sequence: TGTGCCAGCAGCCGGGGAGACAGGGAGGAGGAAAAACTGTTTTTT. Protein sequence: CASSRGDREEEKLFF.

The chain combines TRBV6-5 with TRBJ2-7; D tentatively reads TRBD1 or TRBD2 (5 bases each). From germline, CDR1 is MNHEY and CDR2 SVGAGI. The CDR3 is 15 residues long. V shed 0 bases and J shed 7 bases, with 16 bases lying between them. This CDR3 is CASSYSVSFWGEQYF. CDR3 nucleotide sequence: TGTGCCAGCAGTTACTCGGTGTCTTTCTGGGGGGAGCAGTACTTC.

The genes are TRBV7-2 and TRBJ2-4; no reliable D call. Germline loops: CDR1 SGHTA, CDR2 FQGNSA. This CDR3 has 15 residues. V gave up 6 bases and J gave up 4 bases, with 16 bases separating them. The CDR3 nucleotides read TGTGCCAGCAGTAGAGATTTAGGCAAAAAAAACATTCAGTACTTC. Its translation is CASSRDLGKKNIQYF.

This chain joins TRBV30 and TRBJ2-5; 13 nucleotides line up with TRBD2. CDR3 length: 16 residues. J was trimmed by 4 bases and V by 2 bases; bases with no gene match: 7. CDR1 and CDR2 from the germline V gene are GTSNPN and SVGIG (reference sequence). The CDR3 here is CAWSRGLAGVGETQYF. In nucleotides, the CDR3 is TGTGCCTGGAGTAGAGGACTAGCGGGAGTGGGAGAGACCCAGTACTTC. Full variable domain (missing parts from reference TRBV30 and TRBJ2-5): SQTIHQWPATLVQPVGSPLSLECTVEGTSNPNLYWYRQAAGRGLQLLFYSVGIGQISSEVPQNLSASRPQDRQFILSSKKLLLSDSGFYLCAWSRGLAGVGETQYFGPGTRLLVL.

This chain uses TRBV20-1 with TRBJ1-2; 10 nucleotides match TRBD1. The CDR3 sequence is 14 residues long. Germline CDR1 DFQATT, CDR2 SNEGSKA (reference sequence). The J segment lost 8 bases and the V segment lost 1 base, leaving 7 bases of the junction unmatched. The CDR3, as DNA: TGCAGTGCTAGAGGTGCTCGGGACAGGGGAGGCTACACCTTC. This sequence encodes CSARGARDRGGYTF.

The chain combines TRBV7-2 with TRBJ1-5; D unresolved. In germline, CDR1 is SGHTA, CDR2 FQGNSA. Trimming stripped 4 bases from V and 7 bases from J, with 11 bases between. The CDR3 covers 13 residues. In DNA, the CDR3 is TGTGCCAGCAGCTATATTCAGAAGCAGCCCCAGCATTTT. Encoded protein: CASSYIQKQPQHF.